The rows below give T cell receptor beta chains drawn from one sample of a study of T cell repertoires in cytomegalovirus infection. From the reads, TCRdb called clonotypes with MiXCR, one entry per CDR3 protein. The sample comprises under 350,000 distinct CDR3 sequences, roughly 9.5% of which are singletons, and roughly 4% rests with the top ten. The sample consisted of PBMCs. Receptors were obtained from a human donor in good health (CMV status not recorded). Some clones in this sample may be carry-over from other donors' samples. Both conserved end residues are part of each CDR3. Each record gives: V gene, clone size, J gene, D gene, CDR3 protein, CDR3 DNA. D genes are given only for firm matches. Clone size is shown for a subset of rows, as once, few, many or a class of expanded clone.

TRBV19	few	TRBJ1-3	.	CASEKARGYAGNTIYF	TGTGCCAGCGAGAAGGCGAGGGGTTATGCTGGAAACACCATATATTTT
TRBV28	many	TRBJ2-1	.	CASSPEFGQNLYNEQFF	TGTGCCAGCAGTCCAGAATTTGGGCAGAATCTCTACAATGAGCAGTTCTTC
TRBV12-3/TRBV12-4	.	TRBJ2-3	.	CASSLGNSNTQYF	TGTGCCAGCAGTTTAGGGAACTCTAATACGCAGTATTTT
TRBV6-1	.	TRBJ1-3	.	CASSYYSASSGNTIYF	TGTGCCAGCTCTTATTACAGCGCCAGCTCTGGAAACACCATATATTTT
TRBV10-3	many	TRBJ2-3	TRBD1	CAISPGQSTDTQYF	TGTGCCATCAGTCCGGGACAGAGCACAGATACGCAGTATTTT
TRBV2	.	TRBJ2-2	TRBD2	CASTDGGASTGELFF	TGTGCCAGCACCGACGGGGGGGCTTCCACCGGGGAGCTGTTTTTT
TRBV28	few	TRBJ2-5	.	CASSFLGRSRTQYF	TGTGCCAGCAGTTTCCTAGGCCGAAGCAGGACCCAGTACTTC
TRBV10-3	few	TRBJ2-7	TRBD1	CAIRAGGQGYEQYF	TGTGCCATCAGGGCCGGAGGACAGGGGTACGAGCAGTACTTC
TRBV11-1	many	TRBJ2-1	TRBD2	CASSVGLLADYNEQFF	TGTGCCAGCAGCGTTGGACTACTAGCGGACTACAATGAGCAGTTCTTC
TRBV6-5	.	TRBJ1-1	TRBD1	CASSQPGTENTEAFF	TGTGCCAGCAGTCAACCCGGGACAGAGAACACTGAAGCTTTCTTT
TRBV7-6	many	TRBJ1-1	TRBD1	CASRRQGGTEAFF	TGTGCCAGCAGGCGACAGGGGGGCACTGAAGCTTTCTTT
TRBV7-2	few	TRBJ1-1	.	CASSPQVRVTNTEAFF	TGTGCCAGCAGCCCTCAGGTTCGGGTTACGAACACTGAAGCTTTCTTT
TRBV4-2	many	TRBJ1-2	.	CASSQDSRSSYGYTF	TGTGCCAGCAGCCAAGATTCCCGGAGCTCCTATGGCTACACCTTC
TRBV7-2	many	TRBJ1-3	.	CASSVSRSGNTIYF	TGTGCCAGCAGCGTCTCGCGCTCTGGAAACACCATATATTTT
TRBV7-2	many	TRBJ1-1	.	CASSPPGTSNTEAFF	TGTGCCAGCAGCCCCCCAGGGACATCGAACACTGAAGCTTTCTTT
TRBV7-8	many	TRBJ2-7	.	CASSFPHVSSYEQYF	TGTGCCAGCAGCTTTCCTCACGTCAGCTCCTACGAGCAGTACTTC
TRBV7-9	.	TRBJ2-7	.	CASSPTANYEQYF	TGTGCCAGCAGCCCCACAGCAAACTACGAGCAGTACTTC
TRBV24-1	many	TRBJ2-1	.	CATSDPALGAGLSDEQFF	TGTGCCACCAGTGATCCTGCCCTGGGGGCAGGGCTTAGCGATGAGCAGTTCTTC
TRBV29-1	.	TRBJ1-1	.	CSVEDRAGTEAFF	TGCAGCGTTGAAGACAGGGCGGGCACTGAAGCTTTCTTT
TRBV20-1	few	TRBJ2-1	TRBD2	CSARRLAGRGYNEQFF	TGCAGTGCTAGGCGACTAGCGGGGAGAGGGTACAATGAGCAGTTCTTC
TRBV20-1	.	TRBJ2-7	TRBD2	CSARSTSGGSYEQYF	TGCAGTGCTCGGTCGACTAGCGGGGGATCCTACGAGCAGTACTTC
TRBV6-4	.	TRBJ1-1	TRBD1	CASSGSGGVTEAFF	TGTGCCAGCAGTGGCTCAGGGGGGGTGACTGAAGCTTTCTTT
TRBV12-3/TRBV12-4	.	TRBJ2-1	TRBD1	CASSSRTGAGNEQFF	TGTGCCAGCAGTTCCCGGACAGGGGCGGGTAATGAGCAGTTCTTC
TRBV18	many	TRBJ1-1	.	CASSPPGMNTEAFF	TGTGCCAGCTCCCCCCCGGGGATGAACACTGAAGCTTTCTTT
TRBV7-2	many	TRBJ2-2	.	CASSLSQNTGELFF	TGTGCCAGCAGCTTAAGCCAGAACACCGGGGAGCTGTTTTTT
TRBV7-6	.	TRBJ1-4	.	CASSSGPQLMKNCFF	.
TRBV7-9	.	TRBJ2-7	.	CASSGGGWGWYEQYF	TGTGCCAGCAGCGGTGGCGGTTGGGGGTGGTACGAGCAGTACTTC
TRBV10-3	.	TRBJ2-5	TRBD2	CAISSLVLAGGETQYF	TGTGCCATCAGTTCCTTGGTCCTAGCGGGGGGGGAGACCCAGTACTTC
TRBV7-2	many	TRBJ2-5	.	CASSLVGPQETQYF	TGTGCCAGCAGCTTAGTGGGACCTCAAGAGACCCAGTACTTC
TRBV27	.	TRBJ1-4	TRBD1	CASSSSGQGFLFF	TGTGCCAGCAGTTCCTCGGGACAGGGGTTTCTGTTTTTT
TRBV20-1	.	TRBJ1-1	.	CSARDRGSGTEAFF	TGCAGTGCTAGAGATAGGGGGTCCGGAACTGAAGCTTTCTTT
TRBV19	many	TRBJ2-3	.	CASSFDEKGTQYF	TGTGCCAGTAGTTTCGACGAAAAGGGTACGCAGTATTTT
TRBV29-1	.	TRBJ2-7	TRBD2	CSVESPFGRGEHF	TGCAGCGTTGAAAGTCCTTTCGGGAGGGGCGAGCACTTC
TRBV6-1	many	TRBJ1-3	TRBD1	CASTRTGSSGNTIYF	TGTGCCAGCACCCGGACAGGTTCATCTGGAAACACCATATATTTT
TRBV5-4	many	TRBJ2-1	TRBD2	CASSFQAGGPYNEQFF	TGTGCCAGCAGCTTCCAAGCGGGGGGGCCGTACAATGAGCAGTTCTTC
TRBV19	few	TRBJ2-1	.	CASGGFYNEQFF	TGTGCCAGTGGGGGGTTCTACAATGAGCAGTTCTTC
TRBV7-9	few	TRBJ2-5	TRBD2	CASSSRAGAETQYF	TGTGCCAGCAGTTCCCGAGCGGGAGCAGAGACCCAGTACTTC
TRBV15	.	TRBJ1-2	.	CATSREGGRGYTF	TGTGCCACCAGCAGAGAGGGTGGACGAGGCTACACCTTC
TRBV28	many	TRBJ2-7	TRBD2	CASIAAGGSYEQYF	TGTGCCAGCATTGCAGCGGGAGGCTCCTACGAGCAGTACTTC
TRBV20-1	.	TRBJ2-5	TRBD2	CSARVRGREIKTQYF	TGCAGTGCTAGAGTCCGAGGGAGGGAGATTAAGACCCAGTACTTC
TRBV11-1	.	TRBJ2-3	.	CASSRLPGDTQYF	TGTGCCAGCAGCCGCCTTCCGGGAGATACGCAGTATTTT
TRBV3-1	.	TRBJ2-7	TRBD1	CASSLTGTDNEQYF	TGTGCCAGCAGCCTTACCGGGACAGATAACGAGCAGTACTTC
TRBV7-2	many	TRBJ1-5	.	CASSLWGGQPQHF	TGTGCCAGCAGCTTATGGGGGGGGCAGCCCCAGCATTTT
TRBV25-1	.	TRBJ1-4	TRBD1	CASSGRGAEKLFF	TGTGCCAGCAGTGGCAGGGGGGCTGAAAAACTGTTTTTT
TRBV7-2	.	TRBJ2-1	TRBD2	CASSLVSSGGGLGEQFF	TGTGCCAGCAGCTTAGTCTCTAGCGGGGGAGGGTTGGGTGAGCAGTTCTTC
TRBV5-6	.	TRBJ2-7	.	CASSPNLASYEQYF	TGTGCCAGCAGCCCCAATCTGGCCTCCTACGAGCAGTACTTC
TRBV10-3	few	TRBJ2-2	.	CAITSGDITVRNTGELFF	TGTGCCATCACCTCAGGGGATATTACGGTTCGAAACACCGGGGAGCTGTTTTTT
TRBV20-1	many	TRBJ2-7	TRBD2	CSAVAGGSYEQYF	TGCAGTGCGGTAGCGGGGGGCTCCTACGAGCAGTACTTC
TRBV7-6	few	TRBJ1-5	.	CASSLAVQGQPQHF	TGTGCCAGCAGCTTAGCGGTTCAGGGACAGCCCCAGCATTTT
TRBV20-1	many	TRBJ2-1	TRBD2	CSARLGTSGRSKQFF	TGCAGTGCTAGACTGGGGACTAGCGGGAGGAGTAAGCAGTTCTTC
TRBV7-2	.	TRBJ2-3	.	CASSLGGGGTENTQYF	TGTGCCAGCAGCTTAGGGGGCGGAGGGACGGAGAATACGCAGTATTTT
TRBV7-2	many	TRBJ2-5	.	CASSLAGGTQYF	TGTGCCAGCAGCTTAGCCGGGGGGACCCAGTACTTC
TRBV6-5	many	TRBJ2-7	.	CASRRRVGVEAYEQYF	TGTGCCAGCAGACGACGCGTGGGTGTGGAGGCCTACGAGCAGTACTTC
TRBV28	few	TRBJ1-2	TRBD1	CASSLTRDRGAGYGYTF	TGTGCCAGCAGTTTAACTCGGGACAGGGGCGCCGGCTATGGCTACACCTTC
TRBV7-2	few	TRBJ2-1	TRBD2	CASSLGGSGRGRGFF	TGTGCCAGCAGCTTAGGTGGTAGCGGGAGAGGGCGTGGGTTCTTC
TRBV10-3	many	TRBJ2-7	.	CAISGTPTGTYEQYF	TGTGCCATCAGTGGGACCCCAACAGGGACCTACGAGCAGTACTTC
TRBV27	.	TRBJ2-6	.	CASSFVPLGGANVLTF	TGTGCCAGCAGTTTTGTTCCCTTGGGTGGGGCCAACGTCCTGACTTTC